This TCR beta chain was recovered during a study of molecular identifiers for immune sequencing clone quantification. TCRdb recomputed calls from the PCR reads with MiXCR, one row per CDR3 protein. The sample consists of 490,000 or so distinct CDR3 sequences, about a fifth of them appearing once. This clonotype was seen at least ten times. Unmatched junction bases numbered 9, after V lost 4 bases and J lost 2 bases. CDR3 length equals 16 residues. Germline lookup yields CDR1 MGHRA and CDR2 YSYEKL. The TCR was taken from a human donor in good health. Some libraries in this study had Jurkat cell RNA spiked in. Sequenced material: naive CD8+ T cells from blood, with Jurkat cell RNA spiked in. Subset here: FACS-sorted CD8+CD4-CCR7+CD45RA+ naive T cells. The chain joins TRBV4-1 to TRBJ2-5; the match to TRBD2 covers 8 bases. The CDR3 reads CASSPIGTRDQETQYF. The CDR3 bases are TGCGCCAGCAGCCCAATAGGGACTAGGGATCAAGAGACCCAGTACTTC.